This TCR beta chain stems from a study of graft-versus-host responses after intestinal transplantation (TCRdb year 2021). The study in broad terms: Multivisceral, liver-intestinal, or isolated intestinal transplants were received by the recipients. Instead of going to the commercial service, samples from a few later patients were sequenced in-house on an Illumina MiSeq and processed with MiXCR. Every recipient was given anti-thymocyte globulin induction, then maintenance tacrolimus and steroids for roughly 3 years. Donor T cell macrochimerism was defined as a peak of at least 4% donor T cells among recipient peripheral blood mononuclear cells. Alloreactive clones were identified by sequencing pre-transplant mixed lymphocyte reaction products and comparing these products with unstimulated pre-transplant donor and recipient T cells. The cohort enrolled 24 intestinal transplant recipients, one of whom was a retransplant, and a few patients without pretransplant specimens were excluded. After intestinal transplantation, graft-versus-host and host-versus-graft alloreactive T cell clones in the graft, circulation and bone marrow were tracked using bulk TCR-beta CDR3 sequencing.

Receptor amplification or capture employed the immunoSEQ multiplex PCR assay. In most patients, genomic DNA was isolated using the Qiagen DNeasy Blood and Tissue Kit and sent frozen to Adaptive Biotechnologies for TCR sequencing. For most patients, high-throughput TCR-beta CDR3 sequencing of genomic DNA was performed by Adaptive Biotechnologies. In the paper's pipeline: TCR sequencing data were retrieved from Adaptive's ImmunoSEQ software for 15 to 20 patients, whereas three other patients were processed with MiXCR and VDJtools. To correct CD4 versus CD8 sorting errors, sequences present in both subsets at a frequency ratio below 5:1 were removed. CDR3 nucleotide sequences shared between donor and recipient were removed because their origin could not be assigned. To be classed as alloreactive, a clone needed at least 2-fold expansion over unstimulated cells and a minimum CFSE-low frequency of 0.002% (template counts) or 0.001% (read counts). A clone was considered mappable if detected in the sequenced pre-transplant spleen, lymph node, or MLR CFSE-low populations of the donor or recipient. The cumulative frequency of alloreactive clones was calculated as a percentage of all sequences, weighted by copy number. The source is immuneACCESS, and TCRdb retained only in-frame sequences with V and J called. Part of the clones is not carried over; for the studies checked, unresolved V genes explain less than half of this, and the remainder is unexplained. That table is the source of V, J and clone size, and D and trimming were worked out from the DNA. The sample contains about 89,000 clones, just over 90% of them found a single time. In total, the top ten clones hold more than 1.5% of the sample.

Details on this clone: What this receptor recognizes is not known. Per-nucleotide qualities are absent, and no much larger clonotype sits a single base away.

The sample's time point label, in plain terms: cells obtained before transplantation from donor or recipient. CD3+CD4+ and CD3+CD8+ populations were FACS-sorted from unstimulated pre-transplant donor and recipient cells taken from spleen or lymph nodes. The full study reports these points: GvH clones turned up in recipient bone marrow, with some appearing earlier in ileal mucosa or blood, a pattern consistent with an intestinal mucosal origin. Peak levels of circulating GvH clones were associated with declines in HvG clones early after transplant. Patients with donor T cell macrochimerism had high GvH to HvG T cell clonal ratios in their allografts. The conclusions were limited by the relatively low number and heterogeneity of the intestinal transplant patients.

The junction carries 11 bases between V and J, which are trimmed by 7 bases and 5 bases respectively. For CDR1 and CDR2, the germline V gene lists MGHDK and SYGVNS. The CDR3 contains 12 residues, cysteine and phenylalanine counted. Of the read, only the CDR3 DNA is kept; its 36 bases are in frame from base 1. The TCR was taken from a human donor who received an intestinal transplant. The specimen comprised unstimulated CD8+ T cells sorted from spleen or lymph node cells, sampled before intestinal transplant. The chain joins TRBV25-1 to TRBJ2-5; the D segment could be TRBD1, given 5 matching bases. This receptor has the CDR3 CASTGFRETQYF. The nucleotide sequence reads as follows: TGTGCCAGCACAGGGTTTCGGGAGACCCAGTACTTC.